Sequencing of this T cell receptor beta chain was carried out in a study of blood T cell repertoires in COVID-19. The CDR3 is 17 amino acids. In germline, CDR1 is MGHRA, CDR2 YSYEKL. Trimming cost V 2 bases and J 2 bases; bases outside gene matches: 8. Only in-frame clones appear in the TCRdb table, and some are missing; sequencing was by immunoSEQ multiplex PCR. There are about 350,000 clones in the sample; approximately 89% occur only once, and less than 5% lies in the top ten. V and J are TRBV4-1 and TRBJ1-2, with 10 positions matching TRBD1. The sample taken for sequencing was peripheral blood. The receptor was isolated from a woman aged 55-69 years with COVID-19, enrolled during active disease. The CDR3 DNA is TGCGCCAGCAGCCAAACCAATTCGGGACAGGGGAACTATGGCTACACCTTC. Translated: CASSQTNSGQGNYGYTF.